This entry concerns a single TCR beta chain. Its specificity is unknown. Germline V CDR1 and CDR2: ENHRY, SYGVKD. Trimming removed 6 bases from V and 4 bases from J, with 13 bases in between. This CDR3 region has 14 residues. Only Caucasian adults living in Nashville, Tennessee served as donors. The data stem from a study of shared clonotypes between healthy human individuals. Whole-study results and caveats: A limitation of the genetic and exposure-history diversity represented arose from few donors.

At the deep level, the assay was run. The data were produced by immunoSEQ multiplex PCR, yet TCRdb's version contains in-frame clones alone and is incomplete. The sample carries roughly 640,000 clones, about 97% recorded once. The J gene is TRBJ1-5, the V gene TRBV10-3; D uncertain. Sequenced input: naive CD4+ T cells sorted from blood. Subset described: CD45RA+ positively selected. The sequence was collected from a woman aged 30 to 39 in good health. Here the CDR3 DNA reads TGTGCCATCAGAAGTGGGGTGGTAAATCAGCCCCAGCATTTT. Translated, it gives CAIRSGVVNQPQHF.